Listed below are T cell receptor beta chains from one sample, sequenced in a study of blood T cells in healthy people across ages. One entry per CDR3 protein, called by TCRdb with MiXCR from the 5' RACE reads. Of over 1,500,000 distinct CDR3 sequences listed, less than 50% are singletons. The sample was blood. The receptor source for this set is a woman in her forties in good health. Each CDR3 is given with its conserved first and last residue. The D gene is left open where the match is weak. Some rows mark clone size as missing; the rest say once, few, many or name a class of expanded clone.

TRBV20-1,.,.,TRBJ2-1,TGCAGTGCTGGAAGTAACGGGGTCTCCTACAATGAGCAGTTCTTC,CSAGSNGVSYNEQFF
TRBV19,.,.,TRBJ1-5,TGTGCCAGTACCGATCGACAGCCGAATCAGCCCCAGCATTTT,CASTDRQPNQPQHF
TRBV2,TRBD2,.,TRBJ2-5,TGTGCCAGCAGTGAAGAGACTAGCTTCGGAAAAGAGACCCAGTACTTC,CASSEETSFGKETQYF
TRBV29-1,.,.,TRBJ2-3,TGCAGCGTGTACAGGGTTGATACGCAGTATTTT,CSVYRVDTQYF
TRBV11-3,.,once,TRBJ2-1,TGTGCCAGCAGCTCCCGGGACGGAGCCTACAATGAGCAGTTCTTC,CASSSRDGAYNEQFF
TRBV12-3/TRBV12-4,.,few,TRBJ1-1,TGTGCCAGCAGTCCTACGCCAGCTGAAGCTTTCTTT,CASSPTPAEAFF
TRBV3-1,.,.,TRBJ1-6,TGTGCCAGCAGCCAAGAAGCTAGTTCACCCCTCCACTTT,CASSQEASSPLHF
TRBV11-2,TRBD2,.,TRBJ2-1,TGTGCCAGCAGCTTAGGAGCGACTAGCGGGGGGTCTTACAATGAGCAGTTCTTC,CASSLGATSGGSYNEQFF
TRBV28,.,.,TRBJ2-3,TGTGCCAGCAGTTTGGGTGGCGGGGACAGCACAGATACGCAGTATTTT,CASSLGGGDSTDTQYF
TRBV28,.,.,TRBJ2-3,TGTGCCAGCAGCCCTTCGCGGGGCCCCTTCACAGATACACAGTATTTT,CASSPSRGPFTDTQYF
TRBV9,.,few,TRBJ2-1,TGTGCCAGCAGCGTAGGGGGGACGATCAATGAGCAGTTCTTC,CASSVGGTINEQFF
TRBV29-1,TRBD2,once,TRBJ2-7,TGCAGCGTTGAAGTTTGGGAGGGCATCTCCTACGAGCAGTACTTC,CSVEVWEGISYEQYF
TRBV4-1,.,.,TRBJ1-1,TGCGCCAGCAGCCAAGAGCGTCGGGTGAACACTGAAGCTTTCTTT,CASSQERRVNTEAFF
TRBV3-1,.,.,TRBJ1-2,TGTGCCAGCAGCCCGGACAACAACCCCAACTATGGCTACACCTTC,CASSPDNNPNYGYTF
TRBV4-3,TRBD2,few,TRBJ2-4,TGCGCCAGCAGCCAAGATCTCGGGGGGGCCAAAAACATTCAGTACTTC,CASSQDLGGAKNIQYF
TRBV10-3,TRBD1,.,TRBJ1-2,TGTGCCATCAGTGAGTCGACAGGGGGCGCGGCTGGCTACACCTTC,CAISESTGGAAGYTF
TRBV25-1,TRBD1,.,TRBJ2-7,TGTGCCAGCAGTGAATTCGGGACAGGACAGAGCTCCCACGAGCAGTACTTC,CASSEFGTGQSSHEQYF
TRBV20-1,TRBD2,.,TRBJ2-1,TGCAGTGCTAGCCCAACTAGCGGGGCCTACAATGAGCAGTTCTTC,CSASPTSGAYNEQFF
TRBV5-1,TRBD1,.,TRBJ1-5,TGCGCCAGCAGATCCGGGACAGGGCCTCATCAGCCCCAGCATTTT,CASRSGTGPHQPQHF
TRBV5-1,TRBD1,many,TRBJ2-7,TGTGCCAGCAGTTCCGGACAGGGATCCTACGAGCAGTACTTC,CASSSGQGSYEQYF
TRBV27,.,few,TRBJ2-3,TGTGCCAGCAGTCCCGGCCGGGGCAGCACCACAGATACGCAGTATTTT,CASSPGRGSTTDTQYF
TRBV2,.,once,TRBJ1-2,TGTGCCAGCACTATTCCAGGAGAATATGGCTACACCTTC,CASTIPGEYGYTF
TRBV6-1,TRBD2,.,TRBJ2-2,TGTGCCAGCAGTGCCTCGGGGGGGCGAACCGGGGAGCTGTTTTTT,CASSASGGRTGELFF
TRBV4-2,.,once,TRBJ1-1,TGTGCCAGCAGCCACCTAGGGGAGGGGAACGAAGCTTTCTTT,CASSHLGEGNEAFF